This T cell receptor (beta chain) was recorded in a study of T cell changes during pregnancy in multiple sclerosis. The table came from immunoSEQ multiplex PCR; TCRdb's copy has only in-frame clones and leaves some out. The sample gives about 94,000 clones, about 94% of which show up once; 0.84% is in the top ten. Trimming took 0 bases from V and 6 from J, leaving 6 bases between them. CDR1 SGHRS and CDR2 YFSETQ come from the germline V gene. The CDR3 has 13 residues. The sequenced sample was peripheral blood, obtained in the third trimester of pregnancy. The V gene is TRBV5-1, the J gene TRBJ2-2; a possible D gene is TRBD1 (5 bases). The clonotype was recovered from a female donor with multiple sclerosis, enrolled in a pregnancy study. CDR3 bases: TGCGCCAGCAGCTTGGGACAGCCCGGGGAGCTGTTTTTT. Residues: CASSLGQPGELFF.